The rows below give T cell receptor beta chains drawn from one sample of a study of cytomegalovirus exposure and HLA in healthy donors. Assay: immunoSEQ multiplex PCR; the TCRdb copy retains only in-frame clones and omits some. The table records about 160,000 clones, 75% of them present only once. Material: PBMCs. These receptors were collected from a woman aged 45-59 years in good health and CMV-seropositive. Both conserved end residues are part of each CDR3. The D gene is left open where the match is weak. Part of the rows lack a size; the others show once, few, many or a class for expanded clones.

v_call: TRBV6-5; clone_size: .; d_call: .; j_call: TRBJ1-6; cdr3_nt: TGTGCCAGCAGCCGTGTCCCAGGGGATTCACCCCTCCACTTT; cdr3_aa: CASSRVPGDSPLHF
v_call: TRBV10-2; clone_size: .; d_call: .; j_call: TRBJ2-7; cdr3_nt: TGCGCCAGCAGTGAACTAGCTCGAGAGCAGTACTTC; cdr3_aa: CASSELAREQYF
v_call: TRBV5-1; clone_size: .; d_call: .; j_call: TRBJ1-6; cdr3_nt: TGCGCCAGCAGCTTGGACGCCGAGTCACCCCTCCACTTT; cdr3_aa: CASSLDAESPLHF
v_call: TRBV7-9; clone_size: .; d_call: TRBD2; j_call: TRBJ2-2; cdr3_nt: TGTGCCAGCAGCGTTTTTTCGGGGGGGGCCGCGAACACCGGGGAGCTGTTTTTT; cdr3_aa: CASSVFSGGAANTGELFF
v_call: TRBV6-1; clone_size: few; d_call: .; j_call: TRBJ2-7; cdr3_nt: TGTGCCAGCACCAGCGTGAGCTCCTACGAGCAGTACTTC; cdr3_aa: CASTSVSSYEQYF
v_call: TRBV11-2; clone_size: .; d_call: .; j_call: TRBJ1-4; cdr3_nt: TGTGCCAGCAGCTTAGAGGGGACAAGCGGAGAAAAACTGTTTTTT; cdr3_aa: CASSLEGTSGEKLFF
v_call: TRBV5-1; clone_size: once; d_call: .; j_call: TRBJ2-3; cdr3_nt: TGCGCCAGCAGCTTGTCACAGTCCACCGGCACAGATACGCAGTATTTT; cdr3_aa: CASSLSQSTGTDTQYF
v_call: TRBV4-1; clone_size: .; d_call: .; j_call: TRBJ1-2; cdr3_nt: TGCGCCAGCAGCCAGAACCCGGTTGGTATCTATGGCTACACCTTC; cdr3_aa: CASSQNPVGIYGYTF
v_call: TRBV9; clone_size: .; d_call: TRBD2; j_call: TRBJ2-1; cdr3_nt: TGTGCCAGCAGCACGGGTGGGGGGGATGAGCAGTTCTTC; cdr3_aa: CASSTGGGDEQFF
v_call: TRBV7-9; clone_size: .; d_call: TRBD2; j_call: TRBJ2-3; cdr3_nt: TGTGCCAGCAGCTTACCCAGCGGGGCGACAGATACGCAGTATTTT; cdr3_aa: CASSLPSGATDTQYF
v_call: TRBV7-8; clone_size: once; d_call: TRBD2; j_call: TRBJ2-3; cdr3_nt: TGTGCCAGCAGCTTAGTTCCCCGGGGGGACACAGATACGCAGTATTTT; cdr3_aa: CASSLVPRGDTDTQYF
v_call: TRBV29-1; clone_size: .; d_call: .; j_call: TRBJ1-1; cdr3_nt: TGCAGCGGGGGCAAGGTCCAAGACACTGAAGCTTTCTTT; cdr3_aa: CSGGKVQDTEAFF
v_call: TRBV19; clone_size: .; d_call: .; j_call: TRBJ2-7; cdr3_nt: TGTGCCAGTAGTATCCTAGGGGTTCCGGGCTACGAGCAGTACTTC; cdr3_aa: CASSILGVPGYEQYF
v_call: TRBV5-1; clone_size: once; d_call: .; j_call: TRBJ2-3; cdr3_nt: TGCGCCAGCAGCTTGATTCCGGGGACAGATACGCAGTATTTT; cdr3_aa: CASSLIPGTDTQYF
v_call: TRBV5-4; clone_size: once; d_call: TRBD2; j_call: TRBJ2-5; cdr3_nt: TGTGCCAGCAGGTCGACTAGCGGGGGGGCGATAGAGACCCAGTACTTC; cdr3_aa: CASRSTSGGAIETQYF
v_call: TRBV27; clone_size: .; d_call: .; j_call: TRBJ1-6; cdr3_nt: TGTGCCAGCAAGGCAGACTTGCCCTATTCACCCCTCCACTTT; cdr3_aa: CASKADLPYSPLHF
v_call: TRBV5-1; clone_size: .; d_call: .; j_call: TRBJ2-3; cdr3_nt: TGCGCCAGCAGCTCAACCCCAGGGGCCGGAGATACGCAGTATTTT; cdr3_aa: CASSSTPGAGDTQYF
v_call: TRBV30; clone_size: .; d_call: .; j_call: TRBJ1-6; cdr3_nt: TGTGCCTGGAGTGTAAACGGACAGCGTTACTTT; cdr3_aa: CAWSVNGQRYF
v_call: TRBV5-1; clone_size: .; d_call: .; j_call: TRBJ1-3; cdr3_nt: TGCGCCAGCAGTCTGGGGGGGAAGGATAACACCATATATTTT; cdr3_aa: CASSLGGKDNTIYF
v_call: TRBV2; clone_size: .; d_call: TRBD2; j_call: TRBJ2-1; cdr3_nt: TGTGCCAGCATCAATAGCGGGGCCCCCGCGCAGTTCTTC; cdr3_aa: CASINSGAPAQFF
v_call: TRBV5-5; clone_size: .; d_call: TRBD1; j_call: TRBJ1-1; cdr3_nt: TGTGCCAGCACCACAGGGGGAGGAAACACTGAAGCTTTCTTT; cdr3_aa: CASTTGGGNTEAFF
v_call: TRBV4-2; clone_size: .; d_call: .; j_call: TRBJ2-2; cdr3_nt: TGTGCCAGCAGCCAAGAGGGGAGGACGCCGGGGTCCGGGGAGCTGTTTTTT; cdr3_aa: CASSQEGRTPGSGELFF
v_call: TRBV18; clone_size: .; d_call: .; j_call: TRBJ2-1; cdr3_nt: TGTGCCAGCTCACCACCGGATCAGGGCCATGAGCAGTTCTTC; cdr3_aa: CASSPPDQGHEQFF
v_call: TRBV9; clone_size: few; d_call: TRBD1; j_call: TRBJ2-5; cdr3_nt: TGTGCCAGCAGCGTAGTTGGGACAGGGGGGCGCCAGTACTTC; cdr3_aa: CASSVVGTGGRQYF
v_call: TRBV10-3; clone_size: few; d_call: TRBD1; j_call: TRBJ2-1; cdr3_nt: TGTGCCATCAGTGGGGACAGGGCTTACAATGAGCAGTTCTTC; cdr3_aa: CAISGDRAYNEQFF
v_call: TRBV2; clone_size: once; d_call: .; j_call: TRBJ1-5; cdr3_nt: TGTGCCAGCAGTGTCCAGGGAATGGGCAATCAGCCCCAGCATTTT; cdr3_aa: CASSVQGMGNQPQHF
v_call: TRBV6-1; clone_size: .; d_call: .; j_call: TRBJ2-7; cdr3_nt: TGTGCCAGCAGTTCGGACAGAAGCTCCTACGAGCAGTACTTC; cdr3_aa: CASSSDRSSYEQYF
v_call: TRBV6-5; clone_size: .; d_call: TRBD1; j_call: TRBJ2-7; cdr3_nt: TGTGCCAGCAGTTACATGGACAGGGGGGGTGAGCAGTACTTC; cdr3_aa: CASSYMDRGGEQYF
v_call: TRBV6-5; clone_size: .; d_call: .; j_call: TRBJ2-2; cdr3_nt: TGTGCCAGCAGCCTCTGGAACACCGGGGAGCTGTTTTTT; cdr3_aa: CASSLWNTGELFF
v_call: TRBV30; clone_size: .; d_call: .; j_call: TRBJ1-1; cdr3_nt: TGTGCCTGGACTCCTTCGGACAGAATCCTCACTGAAGCTTTCTTT; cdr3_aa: CAWTPSDRILTEAFF
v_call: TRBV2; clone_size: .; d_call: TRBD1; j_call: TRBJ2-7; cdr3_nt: TGTGCCAGCAGGGACAGGGGTCATTACTCCTACGAGCAGTACTTC; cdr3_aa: CASRDRGHYSYEQYF
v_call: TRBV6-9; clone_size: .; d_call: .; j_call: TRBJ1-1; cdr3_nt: TGTGCCAGCAGTTATTCCGTCGGGATCGAGGCTTTCTTT; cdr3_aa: CASSYSVGIEAFF
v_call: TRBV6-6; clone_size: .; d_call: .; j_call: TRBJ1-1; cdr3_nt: TGTGCCAGCAGTTACTCACGGGGGGCTATGAACACTGAAGCTTTCTTT; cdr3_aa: CASSYSRGAMNTEAFF
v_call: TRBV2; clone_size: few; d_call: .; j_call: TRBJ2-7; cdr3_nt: TGTGCCAGCAGCGCTGGGTTGTCGGGCGAGCAGTACTTC; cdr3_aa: CASSAGLSGEQYF
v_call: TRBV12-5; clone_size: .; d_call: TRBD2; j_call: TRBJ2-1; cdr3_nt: TGTGCTAACACCCCCCTAGTAGCGGGGAGCTCCTACAATGAGCAGTTCTTC; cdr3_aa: CANTPLVAGSSYNEQFF
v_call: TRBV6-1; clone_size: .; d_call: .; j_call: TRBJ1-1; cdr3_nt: TGTGCCAGCATGGACAGACAGAACACTGAAGCTTTCTTT; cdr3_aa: CASMDRQNTEAFF
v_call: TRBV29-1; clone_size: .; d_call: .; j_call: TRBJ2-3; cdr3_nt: TGCAGCTTCCACAGGGCAGATACGCAGTATTTT; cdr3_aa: CSFHRADTQYF
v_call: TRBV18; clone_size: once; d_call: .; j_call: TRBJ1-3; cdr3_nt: TGTGCCAGCTCACCAGGTTCAGGGGCTCTCCTCTCTGGAAACACCATATATTTT; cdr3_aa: CASSPGSGALLSGNTIYF
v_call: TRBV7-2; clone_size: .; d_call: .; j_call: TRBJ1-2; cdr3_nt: TGTGCCAGCAGCAAGGTACAGGGCCGAAGTAACTATGGCTACACCTTC; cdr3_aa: CASSKVQGRSNYGYTF
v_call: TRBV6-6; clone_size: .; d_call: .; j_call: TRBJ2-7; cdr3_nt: TGTGCCAGCAGTTACTCGGCGGGTCTCTCTCGCGAGCAGTACTTC; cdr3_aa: CASSYSAGLSREQYF
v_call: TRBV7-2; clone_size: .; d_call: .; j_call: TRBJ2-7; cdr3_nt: TGTGCCAGCAGCTTAGTTGCAACGGTTCAGTACTTC; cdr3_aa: CASSLVATVQYF
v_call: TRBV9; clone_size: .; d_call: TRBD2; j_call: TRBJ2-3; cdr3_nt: TGTGCCAGCAGCGTAGTGGGAGGGGTGGCAGATACGCAGTATTTT; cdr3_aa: CASSVVGGVADTQYF
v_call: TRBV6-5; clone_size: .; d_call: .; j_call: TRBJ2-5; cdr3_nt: TGTGCCAGCAGACCCCTCGACTCCCAAGAGACCCAGTACTTC; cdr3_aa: CASRPLDSQETQYF
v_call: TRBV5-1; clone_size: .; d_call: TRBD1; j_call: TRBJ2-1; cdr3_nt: TGCGCCAGCAGCAGGACAGGGGACAATGAGCAGTTCTTC; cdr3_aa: CASSRTGDNEQFF
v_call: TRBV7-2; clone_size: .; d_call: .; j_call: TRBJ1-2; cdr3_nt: TGTGCCAGCAGCTTAGATCAGGTCTATGGCTACACCTTC; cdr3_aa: CASSLDQVYGYTF
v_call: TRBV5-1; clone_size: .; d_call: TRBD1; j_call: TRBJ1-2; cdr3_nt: TGCGCCAGCAGCACGGGGACAGGGTTGCCTTATGGCTACACCTTC; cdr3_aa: CASSTGTGLPYGYTF
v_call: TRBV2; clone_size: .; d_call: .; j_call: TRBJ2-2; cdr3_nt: TGTGCCAGCAGAATTGCTCGGGCCGGGGAGCTGTTTTTT; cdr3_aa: CASRIARAGELFF
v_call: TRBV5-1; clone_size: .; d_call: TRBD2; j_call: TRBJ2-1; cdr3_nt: TGCGCCAGCAGCTTGGCTAGCGGGGGGCCCTACAATGAGCAGTTCTTC; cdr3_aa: CASSLASGGPYNEQFF
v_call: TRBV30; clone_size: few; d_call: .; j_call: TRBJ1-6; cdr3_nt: TGTGCCTGGAGTGTATTCTCGTCACCCCTCCACTTT; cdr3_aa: CAWSVFSSPLHF
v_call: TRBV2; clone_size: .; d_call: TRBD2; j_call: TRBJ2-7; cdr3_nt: TGTGCCAGCAGAGAGCTAGCGGTATCCTACGAGCAGTACTTC; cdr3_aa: CASRELAVSYEQYF
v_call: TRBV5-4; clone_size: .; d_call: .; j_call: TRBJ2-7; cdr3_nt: TGTGCCAGCAGCTTCAGGGGCACCCGCGAGCAGTACTTC; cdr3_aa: CASSFRGTREQYF
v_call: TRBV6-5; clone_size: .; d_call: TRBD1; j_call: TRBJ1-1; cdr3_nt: TGTGCCAGCAGTTTCGCAGGGACAGGGCTCACTGAAGCTTTCTTT; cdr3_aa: CASSFAGTGLTEAFF
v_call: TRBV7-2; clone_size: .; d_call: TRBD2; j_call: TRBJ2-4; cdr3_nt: TGTGCCAGCAGCTTATTGGGCGGGGGGCCGTCGTGGGCCAAAAACATTCAGTACTTC; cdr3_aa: CASSLLGGGPSWAKNIQYF
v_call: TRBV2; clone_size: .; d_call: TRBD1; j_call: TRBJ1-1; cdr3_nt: TGTGCCAGCATAAGGAGGGGGCGGGGGGGCACTGAAGCTTTCTTT; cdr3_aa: CASIRRGRGGTEAFF
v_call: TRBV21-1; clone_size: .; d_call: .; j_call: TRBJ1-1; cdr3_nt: TGTGCCGACAGGGTGGCGGAGAACACTGAAGCTTTCTTT; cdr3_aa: CADRVAENTEAFF